These 8 T cell receptor beta chains were sequenced from one sample in a study of blood T cell repertoires in COVID-19 (TCRdb year 2020). Library method: the immunoSEQ multiplex PCR assay. TCRdb obtained this table from immuneACCESS and retained in-frame rearrangements with V and J assigned. These tables miss some clones; where compared with another copy, unresolved V genes account for less than half of the shortfall, and the remainder is unexplained. This sample comprises approximately 300,000 clones, about 85% of them detected only once. Clones ranked in the top ten supply 4.5% to 7% of the sample. The material sequenced was PBMCs or T cells enriched from blood (not recorded which). The receptors come from a woman aged 25 to 45 who had recovered from COVID-19.

Here the CDR3 DNA reads TGTGCCAGCAGTTCGCGACAGGGACTAGTAAACACCATATATTTT. This gives the protein CASSSRQGLVNTIYF. V usage is TRBV13 and J usage is TRBJ1-3; TRBD1 matches at 7 bases. Germline values: CDR1 PRHDT, CDR2 FYEKMQ (reference sequence). CDR3 length: 15 amino acids. The junction had 11 bases not matched to a gene; V was cut back by 6 bases and J by 6 bases.

A few counts support this clone. The genes are TRBV6-5 and TRBJ1-3; possible D gene TRBD1, 5 bases. The CDR3 totals 15 residues. CDR1 MNHEY and CDR2 SVGAGI come from the germline V gene. With 6 bases removed from V and 0 bases from J, the gap between germline ends came to 12 bases. CDR3 sequence: CASRKQDFSGNTIYF. The DNA of the CDR3 is TGTGCCAGCAGAAAACAGGATTTCTCTGGAAACACCATATATTTT.

The V call is TRBV21-1, the J call TRBJ2-7; TRBD1, the table's D call, was not compared with the DNA. TRBV21-1 is flagged as a pseudogene. The length of the CDR3 is 14 residues. CDR3 nucleotide sequence: TGTGCCAGCAGCTTAGACAGGGGGCTGTACGAGCAGTACTTC. Translated: CASSLDRGLYEQYF.

This clone showed up just a few times. This chain uses TRBV25-1 with TRBJ2-3; 10 positions match TRBD2. From germline, CDR1 is MGHDK and CDR2 SYGVNS. V lost 8 bases and J lost 1; bases outside the gene matches: 6. The CDR3 loop spans 15 amino acids. CDR3 residues: CASSRGLAGTDTQYF. CDR3 in DNA: TGTGCCAGCTCCCGCGGACTAGCGGGCACAGATACGCAGTATTTT. Full variable domain (missing parts from reference TRBV25-1 and TRBJ2-3): EADIYQTPRYLVIGTGKKITLECSQTMGHDKMYWYQQDPGMELHLIHYSYGVNSTEKGDLSSESTVSRIRTEHFPLTLESARPSHTSQYLCASSRGLAGTDTQYFGPGTRLTVL.

The chain employs TRBV4-1 and TRBJ1-6, with TRBD1 matching over 9 bases. The CDR3 contains 17 residues. With V trimmed by 3 bases and J by 10 bases, 13 bases remained unmatched. The V gene's germline CDR1 is MGHRA and CDR2 YSYEKL. CDR3 protein: CASSHPSQGTGTSPLHF. The CDR3, as DNA: TGCGCCAGCAGCCACCCAAGCCAGGGGACAGGGACGTCACCCCTCCACTTT.

This clone was recorded a few times. The chain has TRBV28 and TRBJ2-1, with TRBD1 matching 8 bases. The germline V gene encodes CDR1 MDHEN and CDR2 SYDVKM. V lost 4 bases and J lost 5; bases outside the gene matches: 7. CDR3 size: 15 residues. The CDR3 DNA is TGTGCCAGCAGTTCCCCCTGGACAGGGAACAATGAGCAGTTCTTC. It translates to CASSSPWTGNNEQFF.

This chain links TRBV30 with TRBJ1-4, with 9 bases aligning to TRBD1. The CDR3 loop spans 15 amino acids. In germline, CDR1 is GTSNPN, CDR2 SVGIG (reference sequence). The V and J ends lost 2 bases and 7 bases, in that order; junction bases with no gene match: 8. The CDR3 protein is CAWSPPGQGLEKLFF. CDR3 coding DNA: TGTGCCTGGAGTCCCCCGGGACAGGGCCTTGAAAAACTGTTTTTT.

The CDR3 nucleotides read TGTGCCTGGAGTCCCCGGACAGCCGCTGAAGCTTTCTTT. Translation gives CAWSPRTAAEAFF. The V gene is TRBV30, the J gene TRBJ1-1; possibly TRBD1 for D (6 bases). Germline V gene data show CDR1 as GTSNPN and CDR2 as SVGIG (reference sequence). CDR3 size: 13 residues. V lost 2 bases and J 6 bases, leaving 13 bases between the germline ends.